These 32 T cell receptor beta chains were sequenced from one sample in a study of blood T cell repertoires in COVID-19. TCRdb's copy holds only in-frame clones and misses some; the assay was immunoSEQ multiplex PCR. Of fewer than 250,000 clones detected, 92% appear once; the ten largest clones hold 1.2%. Material: peripheral blood. These TCRs come from a man aged 25-45 years with acute or convalescent COVID-19.

This chain links TRBV2 with TRBJ1-5, with D hard to call. The germline gives CDR1 SNHLY, CDR2 FYNNEI. V lost 7 bases and J lost 4, with 14 bases in between. This CDR3 spans 14 amino acids. The CDR3 DNA sequence: TGTGCCAGCACCCGGGAGGACGGGAATCAGCCCCAGCATTTT. Its protein is CASTREDGNQPQHF.

This chain connects TRBV2 to TRBJ2-7, with D unresolved. CDR1 is SNHLY, CDR2 FYNNEI, per germline. The CDR3 sequence is 13 residues long. V lost 9 bases, J lost 0 bases, and 12 bases lay in between. The CDR3 bases are TGTGCCAGGTCGGGTGGTAACTCCTACGAGCAGTACTTC. Its translation is CARSGGNSYEQYF.

The chain employs TRBV18 and TRBJ1-1, with D perhaps TRBD1 (5 bases). Trimming took off 2 bases at V and 0 bases at J, with 10 bases between the two ends. The germline gives CDR1 KGHSH, CDR2 LQKENI. The CDR3 length is 15 residues. CDR3 region: CASSPSRAVNTEAFF. DNA for the CDR3: TGTGCCAGCTCACCATCCAGGGCAGTGAACACTGAAGCTTTCTTT. Full variable domain (missing parts from reference TRBV18 and TRBJ1-1): NAGVMQNPRHLVRRRGQEARLRCSPMKGHSHVYWYRQLPEEGLKFMVYLQKENIIDESGMPKERFSAEFPKEGPSILRIQQVVRGDSAAYFCASSPSRAVNTEAFFGQGTRLTVV.

The chain employs TRBV7-9 and TRBJ2-4; TRBD1 is a possible D gene (5 bases). V was cut by 8 bases and J by 4 bases, with 12 bases left in between. CDR3 length: 13 residues. The germline V gene encodes CDR1 SEHNR and CDR2 FQNEAQ (reference sequence). The CDR3 DNA is TGTGCCAGCGATGCGGACATTAAAAACATTCAGTACTTC. It codes for CASDADIKNIQYF.

Here the CDR3 DNA reads TGCGCCAGCAGCTTGGATATAGCGGCCGGGGAGCTGTTTTTT. This gives the protein CASSLDIAAGELFF. The rearrangement links TRBV5-1 to TRBJ2-2; a weak D match, TRBD2 (6 bases). Germline V gives CDR1 SGHRS, CDR2 YFSETQ. The CDR3 extends over 14 amino acids. The ends were cut back, 0 bases at V and 6 bases at J, with 9 bases in the middle.

The rearrangement links TRBV28 to TRBJ2-2; 10 bases fit TRBD1. CDR1 is MDHEN, CDR2 SYDVKM, per germline. The CDR3 loop spans 17 amino acids. J lost 3 bases, V lost 5 bases, and 9 bases had no gene match. The CDR3 DNA reads as TGTGCCAGCAGTCCGGGACAGGGGCTCCTTTACACCGGGGAGCTGTTTTTT. It yields the protein CASSPGQGLLYTGELFF.

This chain links TRBV28 with TRBJ1-1, with D tentatively TRBD1 (5 bases). Trimming stripped 6 bases from V and 7 bases from J, with 9 bases between. CDR1 is MDHEN, CDR2 SYDVKM, per germline. The CDR3 consists of 11 residues. CDR3: CASRDRNEAFF. The CDR3, as DNA: TGTGCCAGCAGAGACAGAAATGAAGCTTTCTTT.

This clone was recorded once. This sequence joins TRBV7-3 and TRBJ2-3, with TRBD2 matching 8 bases. The germline V gene has CDR1 SGHTA and CDR2 FQGTGA. CDR3 length equals 16 residues. Trimming took 3 bases from V and 0 from J; bases not matched to a gene: 5. The CDR3 here is CASSFLGTRSTDTQYF. CDR3 nucleotides: TGTGCCAGCAGCTTCCTGGGGACTAGAAGCACAGATACGCAGTATTTT.

The chain combines TRBV9 with TRBJ2-7, with 9 bases aligning to TRBD1. The CDR3 sequence is 15 residues long. The germline CDR1 and CDR2 sequences are SGDLS and YYNGEE. V shed 3 bases and J 2 bases; nucleotides not matched to a gene: 6. This CDR3 reads CASSERGQGPYEQYF. The CDR3 nucleotides are TGTGCCAGCAGCGAGAGGGGACAGGGCCCCTACGAGCAGTACTTC.

The V and J genes are TRBV28 and TRBJ2-2; no clear D. The length of the CDR3 is 14 residues. V lost 3 bases to trimming and J lost 3 bases, with 8 bases between them. The germline CDR1 and CDR2 sequences are MDHEN and SYDVKM. In DNA, the CDR3 is TGTGCCAGCAGTTTGCACCTATACACCGGGGAGCTGTTTTTT. Translating gives CASSLHLYTGELFF.

The chain is built from TRBV19 and TRBJ1-1; possible D gene TRBD1, 5 bases. CDR1 and CDR2 from the germline V gene are LNHDA and SQIVND (reference sequence). The CDR3 sequence is 14 residues long. The germline V and J ends were trimmed by 6 bases and 3 bases, with 14 bases remaining between them. Here the CDR3 DNA reads TGTGCCAGTAGAAACAGGCCGGTAGACACTGAAGCTTTCTTT. It specifies CASRNRPVDTEAFF.

V usage is TRBV25-1 and J usage is TRBJ2-5; D might be TRBD2 (6 bases). The V end lost 5 bases, the J end lost 5 bases, and 15 bases lay between the germline ends. CDR1 is MGHDK and CDR2 is SYGVNS in the germline V gene. The CDR3 consists of 14 residues. CDR3 bases: TGTGCCAGCAGTACTATCGGGGGTTCGGAGACCCAGTACTTC. Protein sequence: CASSTIGGSETQYF.

This rearrangement joins TRBV28 to TRBJ1-1; D not resolved. Germline-derived CDR1 and CDR2 are MDHEN and SYDVKM. Trimming pared 2 bases from V and 7 bases from J, leaving 14 bases between. The CDR3 is 14 amino acids. The CDR3 DNA is TGTGCCAGCAGTTTACCCCATCGAGGTCGTGAAGCTTTCTTT. This translates into CASSLPHRGREAFF. The entire variable domain, with the rest obtained from reference TRBV28 and TRBJ1-1, is as follows: DVKVTQSSRYLVKRTGEKVFLECVQDMDHENMFWYRQDPGLGLRLIYFSYDVKMKEKGDIPEGYSVSREKKERFSLILESASTNQTSMYLCASSLPHRGREAFFGQGTRLTVV.

The chain joins TRBV7-3 to TRBJ2-6; 7 nucleotides agree with TRBD2. Germline trimming cut 5 bases from V and 2 bases from J; bases unmatched to any gene: 15. CDR1 and CDR2 (germline): SGHTA, FQGTGA. This CDR3 has 19 amino acids. CDR3 coding DNA: TGTGCCAGCAGCCTAAGACCGTCGGGCGGGAGCGCTGGGGCCAACGTCCTGACTTTC. Translation gives CASSLRPSGGSAGANVLTF.

This chain joins TRBV21-1 and TRBJ1-6. TRBV21-1 is flagged as a pseudogene. CDR3 length: 17 amino acids. CDR3 region: CASSKREKDSYNSPLHF. CDR3 bases: TGTGCCAGCAGCAAACGGGAAAAGGATTCCTATAATTCACCCCTCCACTTT.

The V and J genes are TRBV4-1 and TRBJ2-1; D perhaps matches TRBD2 (5 bases). This CDR3 is 17 amino acids long. The V end was cut by 6 bases, the J end by 5 bases, with 23 bases between. Germline CDR1 and CDR2: MGHRA and YSYEKL. CDR3 protein: CASRLGGLIIGNNEQFF. The CDR3 DNA sequence: TGCGCCAGCAGACTCGGCGGACTGATAATAGGAAACAATGAGCAGTTCTTC.

This rearrangement joins TRBV6-5 to TRBJ2-7; no clear D. The CDR3 sequence is 14 residues long. Trimming pared 10 bases from V and 1 base from J, leaving 17 bases between. CDR1 MNHEY and CDR2 SVGAGI come from the germline V gene. The CDR3 region has the DNA TGTGCCACCTTGACTCGTATTCCTTCCTACGAGCAGTACTTC. Encoded protein: CATLTRIPSYEQYF.

This sequence joins TRBV18 and TRBJ2-3; 7 bases are a match to TRBD1. CDR1 and CDR2 from the germline V gene are KGHSH and LQKENI. With 0 bases clipped from V and 0 bases from J, the junction kept 3 bases outside the gene matches. CDR3 length: 16 amino acids. CDR3 in amino acids: CASSPPNRGSTDTQYF. Here the CDR3 DNA reads TGTGCCAGCTCACCACCCAACAGGGGAAGCACAGATACGCAGTATTTT.

The table lists this clone with a count of one. The chain recombines TRBV4-1 with TRBJ2-3, with D maybe TRBD2 (6 bases). The CDR3 length is 15 residues. V lost 1 base and J 4 bases, leaving 12 bases between the germline ends. The germline V gene encodes CDR1 MGHRA and CDR2 YSYEKL. The CDR3 region has the DNA TGCGCCAGCAGCCAAGGGGGGGTCCCCCCAGATACGCAGTATTTT. This gives the protein CASSQGGVPPDTQYF.

This chain connects TRBV2 to TRBJ2-7; D ambiguous. CDR1 is SNHLY and CDR2 is FYNNEI in the germline V gene. V was trimmed by 6 bases and J by 2 bases, leaving 8 bases between them. The length of the CDR3 is 12 residues. This CDR3 reads CASSTETYEQYF. CDR3 sequence (DNA): TGTGCCAGCAGCACTGAAACCTACGAGCAGTACTTC.

This chain connects TRBV6-5 to TRBJ2-1, with 8 positions matching TRBD2. V gave up 6 bases and J gave up 7 bases; unmatched junction bases: 5. Germline CDR1 MNHEY, CDR2 SVGAGI. The CDR3 totals 13 residues. Here the CDR3 reads CASSSGSRNEQFF. CDR3 in DNA: TGTGCCAGCAGCAGCGGGAGTCGGAATGAGCAGTTCTTC.

This chain links TRBV18 with TRBJ1-5; D unclear. Between the trimmed V and J ends, which lost 1 base and 7 bases, there was a span of 8 bases. Germline-derived CDR1 and CDR2 are KGHSH and LQKENI. The CDR3 has 13 amino acids. CDR3 sequence (DNA): TGTGCCAGCTCACCACGTGAGCTACAGCCCCAGCATTTT. Protein: CASSPRELQPQHF.

The chain uses TRBV15 and TRBJ2-3; no definite D call. The CDR3 consists of 14 residues. The germline V gene has CDR1 LNHNV and CDR2 YYDKDF (reference sequence). V lost 3 bases, J lost 0 bases, and 7 bases lay in between. The CDR3 loop reads CATSSWQSTDTQYF. The CDR3 DNA reads TGTGCCACCAGCAGTTGGCAGAGCACAGATACGCAGTATTTT.

This sequence joins TRBV6-2 or TRBV6-3 and TRBJ1-1, with a weak D call TRBD1 (5 bases). CDR1 is MNHEY and CDR2 is SVGEGT in the germline V gene. The CDR3 is 14 residues long. V lost 0 bases and J lost 10, with 15 bases in between. The DNA for the CDR3 is TGTGCCAGCAGTTACTCGAGGACCAGGGATGCAGCTTTCTTT. Translating gives CASSYSRTRDAAFF.

The chain is built from TRBV19 and TRBJ2-2; 7 nucleotides agree with TRBD2. The germline gives CDR1 LNHDA, CDR2 SQIVND (reference sequence). The CDR3 extends over 15 amino acids. The V gene end was trimmed by 5 bases and the J gene end by 4 bases; junction bases not matched to a gene: 7. CDR3 loop: CASSPGTILTGELFF. CDR3 DNA: TGTGCCAGTAGTCCCGGGACTATCCTCACCGGGGAGCTGTTTTTT.

The V and J genes are TRBV6-1 and TRBJ1-6; D is possibly TRBD1 (5 bases). Trimming shortened V by 2 bases and J by 6 bases, and 14 bases separated the two germline ends. Germline lookup yields CDR1 MNHNS and CDR2 SASEGT. This CDR3 has 16 amino acids. CDR3 sequence (DNA): TGTGCCAGCAGTGAAAGAGCGGGGGTGCTTAATTCACCCCTCCACTTT. Residues: CASSERAGVLNSPLHF.

This clone was detected a few times. The genes are TRBV4-1 and TRBJ2-7; D unresolved. Trimming took 0 bases from V and 0 from J, leaving 6 bases between them. The CDR3 sequence is 14 residues long. Germline V CDR1 and CDR2: MGHRA, YSYEKL. The CDR3 spells CASSQEPLSYEQYF. The CDR3 DNA reads as TGCGCCAGCAGCCAAGAACCACTCTCCTACGAGCAGTACTTC.

The chain recombines TRBV6-5 with TRBJ2-4, with a possible D match to TRBD1 (5 bases). Looked up from germline, CDR1 is MNHEY and CDR2 is SVGAGI. This CDR3 contains 12 residues. V lost 4 bases and J lost 9, with 10 bases in between. The CDR3 region is CASSSQGSIQYF. CDR3 in DNA: TGTGCCAGCAGTTCTCAGGGTTCCATTCAGTACTTC.

This clone has more than one count but fewer than ten. The rearrangement uses TRBV7-3 and TRBJ1-2; 9 nucleotides align to TRBD1. The J segment lost 7 bases and the V segment lost 2 bases, leaving 8 bases of the junction unmatched. CDR3 length: 15 residues. CDR1 is SGHTA, CDR2 FQGTGA, per germline. CDR3 nucleotide sequence: TGTGCCAGCAGCTTAGCGCCGGGACAGGGAAGTGGCTACACCTTC. Translating it yields CASSLAPGQGSGYTF.

The chain has TRBV7-9 and TRBJ1-2, with D perhaps TRBD1 (6 bases). V lost 4 bases and J lost 4, with 10 bases in between. Germline assignment: CDR1 SEHNR and CDR2 FQNEAQ (reference sequence). This CDR3 is built from 13 residues. CDR3 DNA sequence: TGTGCCAGCAGCTCAGACAGGTTCTATGGCTACACCTTC. This encodes CASSSDRFYGYTF.

This clone came up a few times. The chain recombines TRBV3-1 (or the pseudogene TRBV3-2) with TRBJ1-1; D possibly corresponds to TRBD1 (6 bases). Germline lookup yields CDR1 LGHDT and CDR2 YNNKEL (reference sequence). The CDR3 has 13 residues. Trimming removed 5 bases from V and 5 bases from J, with 12 bases in between. CDR3 nucleotide sequence: TGTGCCAGCAGCGTACAGGGTGAAACTGAAGCTTTCTTT. Protein sequence: CASSVQGETEAFF.

This chain connects TRBV18 to TRBJ1-5, with 7 bases matching TRBD1. J gave up 0 bases and V 4 bases, and 3 bases lay outside the gene matches. The CDR3 covers 15 residues. Germline CDR1 reads KGHSH; CDR2 reads LQKENI. The CDR3 DNA is TGTGCCAGCTCACTGGACAGGTATAGCAATCAGCCCCAGCATTTT. Amino acid sequence: CASSLDRYSNQPQHF.